Below are 9 T cell receptor beta chains sequenced from a single sample in a study of blood T cell repertoires in COVID-19. This table comes from immunoSEQ multiplex PCR, and its TCRdb copy is limited to in-frame clones, with some not included. The sample includes about 78,000 clones, around nine tenths of them seen just once. The sample was peripheral blood. Source of these receptors: a man aged 45-65 years with active or convalescent COVID-19.

This sequence joins TRBV30 and TRBJ1-2; D may be TRBD1 (6 bases). Trimming removed 1 base from V and 2 bases from J, with 17 bases in between. There are 16 residues in the CDR3. Germline V gene lookup returns CDR1 GTSNPN and CDR2 SVGIG (reference sequence). The CDR3 DNA reads as TGTGCCTGGAGTGAAATCGGACAGCTGACCAACTATGGCTACACCTTC. Protein: CAWSEIGQLTNYGYTF. The full variable domain, in which reference TRBV30 and TRBJ1-2 provide the parts outside the CDR3, is SQTIHQWPATLVQPVGSPLSLECTVEGTSNPNLYWYRQAAGRGLQLLFYSVGIGQISSEVPQNLSASRPQDRQFILSSKKLLLSDSGFYLCAWSEIGQLTNYGYTFGSGTRLTVV.

The chain uses TRBV5-4 and TRBJ2-1; tentative D call: TRBD1 (6 bases). The CDR3 consists of 15 residues. V dropped 4 bases and J dropped 4 bases, with 15 bases sitting between them. Germline assignment: CDR1 SGHNT and CDR2 YYREEE (reference sequence). The CDR3 loop reads CASSQDSDGYNEQFF. The CDR3 nucleotides read TGTGCCAGCAGCCAGGACAGCGACGGTTACAATGAGCAGTTCTTC.

The V and J genes are TRBV5-6 and TRBJ1-5; TRBD1 matches 10 bases. Germline V lookup: CDR1 SGHDT, CDR2 YYEEEE. CDR3 length equals 15 residues. V was pared by 0 bases and J by 7 bases, with 4 bases of the junction left unmatched. The chain's CDR3 is CASSLAGTGAQPQHF. The CDR3 DNA is TGTGCCAGCAGCTTGGCCGGGACAGGGGCACAGCCCCAGCATTTT.

The gene calls are TRBV7-9 and TRBJ2-5, with 9 bases lining up with TRBD1. V lost 3 bases to trimming and J lost 4 bases; unmatched junction nucleotides: 0. The CDR3 sequence is 13 residues long. Germline values: CDR1 SEHNR, CDR2 FQNEAQ (reference sequence). Here the CDR3 DNA reads TGTGCCAGCAGCTTGGGACAGGGAGAGACCCAGTACTTC. This encodes CASSLGQGETQYF.

J is TRBJ2-3 and V is TRBV3-1 (or the pseudogene TRBV3-2); the D gene is possibly TRBD1 (6 bases). Trimming shortened V by 2 bases and J by 2 bases, and 8 bases separated the two germline ends. The CDR3 length is 14 residues. In germline, CDR1 is LGHDT, CDR2 YNNKEL (reference sequence). CDR3 DNA: TGTGCCAGCAGCCAACAGGGGTCCACAGATACGCAGTATTTT. It translates to CASSQQGSTDTQYF.

The genes are TRBV18 and TRBJ2-7, with 8 bases matching TRBD1. The germline gives CDR1 KGHSH, CDR2 LQKENI. The CDR3 consists of 13 residues. V dropped 8 bases and J dropped 6; count of bases not matched to a gene: 9. The CDR3 spells CASRGTGESEQYV. The CDR3 region has the DNA TGTGCCAGCCGCGGGACAGGTGAAAGCGAGCAGTACGTC.

V gene TRBV7-8 combines with J gene TRBJ2-1; D is perhaps TRBD2 (6 bases). The CDR3 extends over 17 amino acids. Germline CDR1 reads SGHVS; CDR2 reads FQNEAQ. Trimming shortened V by 2 bases and J by 2 bases, and 16 bases separated the two germline ends. The CDR3 reads CASSLRSRDSTYNEQFF. Here the CDR3 DNA reads TGTGCCAGCAGCTTAAGGAGTCGGGACTCGACCTACAATGAGCAGTTCTTC.

V gene TRBV6-2 or TRBV6-3 combines with J gene TRBJ1-1; no reliable D call. The V end lost 4 bases, the J end lost 0 bases, and 9 bases lay between the germline ends. The CDR3 contains 14 residues. Germline V gene data show CDR1 as MNHEY and CDR2 as SVGEGT. The CDR3: CASSFGVMNTEAFF. The CDR3 DNA is TGTGCCAGCAGTTTCGGGGTTATGAACACTGAAGCTTTCTTT.

This clone was observed a handful of times. The genes are TRBV4-1 and TRBJ2-7; D is possibly TRBD1 (5 bases). Trimming pared 0 bases from V and 7 bases from J, leaving 19 bases between. This CDR3 spans 16 amino acids. Germline loops: CDR1 MGHRA, CDR2 YSYEKL. CDR3: CASSQDFQGLLREQYF. The CDR3 region has the DNA TGCGCCAGCAGCCAAGACTTTCAGGGTCTGTTGAGGGAGCAGTACTTC.